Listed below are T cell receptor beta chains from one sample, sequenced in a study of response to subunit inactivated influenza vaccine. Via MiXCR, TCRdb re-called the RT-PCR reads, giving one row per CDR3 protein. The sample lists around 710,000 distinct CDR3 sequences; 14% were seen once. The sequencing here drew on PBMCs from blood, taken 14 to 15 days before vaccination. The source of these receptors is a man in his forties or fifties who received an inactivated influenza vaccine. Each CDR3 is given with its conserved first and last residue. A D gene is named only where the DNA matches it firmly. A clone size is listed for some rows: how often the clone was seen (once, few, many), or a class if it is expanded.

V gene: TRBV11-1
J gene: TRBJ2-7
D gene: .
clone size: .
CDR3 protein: CASSGGRMRDRSSYEQYF
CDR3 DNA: TGTGCCAGCAGCGGCGGTAGGATGAGGGATCGGAGCTCCTACGAGCAGTACTTC

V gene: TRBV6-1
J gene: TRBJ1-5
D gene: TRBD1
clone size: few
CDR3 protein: CASSLPGQGIQPQHF
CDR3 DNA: TGTGCCAGCAGTCTGCCGGGACAGGGTATTCAGCCCCAGCATTTT

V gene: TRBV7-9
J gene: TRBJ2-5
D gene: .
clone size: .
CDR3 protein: CASSLYGVVETQYF
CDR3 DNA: TGTGCCAGCAGCTTATACGGGGTCGTGGAGACCCAGTACTTC

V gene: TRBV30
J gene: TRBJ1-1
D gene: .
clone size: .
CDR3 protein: CAGLVPEAFF
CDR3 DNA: TGTGCCGGGTTGGTCCCAGAAGCTTTCTTT

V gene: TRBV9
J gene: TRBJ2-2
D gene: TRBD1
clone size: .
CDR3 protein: CASSVELDRVTGELFF
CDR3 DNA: TGTGCCAGCAGCGTCGAACTAGACAGGGTGACCGGGGAGCTGTTTTTT

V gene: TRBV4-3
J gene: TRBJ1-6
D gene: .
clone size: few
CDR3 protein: CASSQENFRTAGVSPLHF
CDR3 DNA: TGCGCCAGCAGCCAAGAGAATTTCAGGACAGCAGGAGTTTCACCCCTCCACTTT

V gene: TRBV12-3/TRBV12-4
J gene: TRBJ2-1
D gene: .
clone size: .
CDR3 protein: CASRTRLALGQRSSYNEQFF
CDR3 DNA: TGTGCCAGCCGTACGCGATTAGCGTTGGGTCAAAGAAGCTCCTACAATGAGCAGTTCTTC

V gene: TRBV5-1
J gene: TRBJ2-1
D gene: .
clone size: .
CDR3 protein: CASSSGDPRLGEQFF
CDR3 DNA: TGCGCCAGCAGCTCTGGGGACCCCCGGCTGGGTGAGCAGTTCTTC

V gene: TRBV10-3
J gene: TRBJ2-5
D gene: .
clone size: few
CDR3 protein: CAINNPGQEGRAQYF
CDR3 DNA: TGTGCCATCAATAACCCGGGACAGGAAGGGAGGGCCCAGTACTTC

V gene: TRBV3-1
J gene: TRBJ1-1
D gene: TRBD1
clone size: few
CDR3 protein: CASSGVGQGASEAFF
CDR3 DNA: TGTGCCAGCAGCGGAGTGGGACAGGGGGCATCTGAAGCTTTCTTT